This TCR beta chain originates from a study of shared clonotypes between healthy human individuals. Study at large: Samples came from two female and a few male donors aged 18 to 49. Findings and caveats of the study: Even with large depth, rarefaction showed that sorted-subset sequencing was incomplete.

Replicate PCRs from sorted subsets contained 200 ng DNA, which is 30,000 to 35,000 T cell genomes. Generated by immunoSEQ multiplex PCR, the TCRdb table keeps only in-frame clones and is missing some. The table shows fewer than 2.5 million clones, with under 95% occurring only once. The CDR3 is 16 residues long. Concerning this clone: Its antigen is not known.

The chain carries TRBV21-1 and TRBJ1-1. TRBV21-1 is termed a pseudogene. The sequence derives from a man in his late teens or twenties in good health. Some clones in this sample may be carry-over from other donors' samples. The sample consisted of naive CD4+ T cells from PBMCs. Subset meaning: CD45RA+ positively selected. The CDR3 nucleotides are TGTGCCAGCAGCCCCCAAGGGGGGGCAGAGAACACTGAAGCTTTCTTT. Residues: CASSPQGGAENTEAFF.